The 3 T cell receptor beta chains given below trace back to one sample, sequenced in a study of T cell clones after liver transplantation. TCRdb keeps only in-frame clones here, not all; method: immunoSEQ multiplex PCR. Of approximately 100,000 clones detected, around 86% appear once; the ten largest clones hold roughly 0.9%. The sequences come from CD4+ T cells from blood, collected before liver transplant. Receptors originate from a human donor who received a liver transplant.

Concerning this clone itself: One end of the junction is discordant with germline, which a read error may explain. This chain uses TRBV11-1 with TRBJ2-7; 11 bases agree with TRBD1. Germline lookup yields CDR1 SGHAT and CDR2 FQDESV (reference sequence). This CDR3 has 16 amino acids. CDR3 residues: CATSLGTGGPIYEQYF. CDR3 sequence (DNA): TGTGCCACCAGCTTGGGGACAGGGGGGCCCATCTACGAGCAGTACTTC.

This clone was seen only once. The CDR3 reads CASSLDAGGTEAFF. In DNA form, the CDR3 reads TGCGCCAGCAGCTTGGACGCAGGCGGCACTGAAGCTTTCTTT. The V and J genes are TRBV5-1 and TRBJ1-1; D unclear. Germline-derived CDR1 and CDR2 are SGHRS and YFSETQ. The CDR3 has 14 residues. Trimming pared 0 bases from V and 4 bases from J, leaving 10 bases between.

The chain employs TRBV18 and TRBJ2-7; 8 bases map to TRBD1. The CDR3 has 14 amino acids. The V segment lost 5 bases and the J segment 6 bases; nucleotides outside the gene matches: 9. CDR1 and CDR2 (germline): KGHSH, LQKENI. The CDR3 reads CASSRAGGSLEQYF. The CDR3 region has the DNA TGTGCCAGCTCAAGGGCAGGGGGCTCACTCGAGCAGTACTTC.